This T cell receptor beta chain originates from a study of T cell repertoires in ileal Crohn's disease. Germline loops: CDR1 SGHVS, CDR2 FQNEAQ. This CDR3 has 16 amino acids. Unmatched junction bases numbered 12, after V lost 5 bases and J lost 8 bases. TCRdb's copy holds only in-frame clones and misses some; the assay was immunoSEQ multiplex PCR. The sample records about 13,000 clones, around two thirds being singletons. The time point here: neoterminal ileum biopsy at postoperative endoscopy, about 6 months after surgery. The chain carries TRBV7-8 and TRBJ2-4, with TRBD1 identical over 10 bases. The sequencing sample was made of ileal tissue. The clonotype originates from an adult with Crohn's disease. The CDR3 loop is CASSPQGQGPWDIQYF. CDR3 sequence (DNA): TGTGCCAGCAGCCCTCAGGGACAGGGGCCGTGGGACATTCAGTACTTC. The full variable domain, rest sourced from reference TRBV7-8 and TRBJ2-4, is GAGVSQSPRYKVAKRGQDVALRCDPISGHVSLFWYQQALGQGPEFLTYFQNEAQLDKSGLPSDRFFAERPEGSVSTLKIQRTQQEDSAVYLCASSPQGQGPWDIQYFGAGTRLSVL.